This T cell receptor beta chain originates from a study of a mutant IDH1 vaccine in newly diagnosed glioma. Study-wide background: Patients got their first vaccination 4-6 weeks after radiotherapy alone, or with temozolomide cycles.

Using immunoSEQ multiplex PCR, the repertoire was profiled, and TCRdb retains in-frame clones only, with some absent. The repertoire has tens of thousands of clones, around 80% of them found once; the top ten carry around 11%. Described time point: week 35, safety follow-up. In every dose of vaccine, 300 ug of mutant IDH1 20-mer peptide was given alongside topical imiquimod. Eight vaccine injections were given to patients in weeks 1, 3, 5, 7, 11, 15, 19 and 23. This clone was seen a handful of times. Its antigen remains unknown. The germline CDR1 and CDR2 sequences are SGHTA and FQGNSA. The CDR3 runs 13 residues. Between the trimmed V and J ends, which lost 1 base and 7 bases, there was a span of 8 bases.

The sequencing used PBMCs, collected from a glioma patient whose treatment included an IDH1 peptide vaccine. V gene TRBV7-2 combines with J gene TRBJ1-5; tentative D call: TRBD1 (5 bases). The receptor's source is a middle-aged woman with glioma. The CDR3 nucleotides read TGTGCCAGCAGCTTAGGGGGGTGGCAGCCCCAGCATTTT. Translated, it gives CASSLGGWQPQHF.